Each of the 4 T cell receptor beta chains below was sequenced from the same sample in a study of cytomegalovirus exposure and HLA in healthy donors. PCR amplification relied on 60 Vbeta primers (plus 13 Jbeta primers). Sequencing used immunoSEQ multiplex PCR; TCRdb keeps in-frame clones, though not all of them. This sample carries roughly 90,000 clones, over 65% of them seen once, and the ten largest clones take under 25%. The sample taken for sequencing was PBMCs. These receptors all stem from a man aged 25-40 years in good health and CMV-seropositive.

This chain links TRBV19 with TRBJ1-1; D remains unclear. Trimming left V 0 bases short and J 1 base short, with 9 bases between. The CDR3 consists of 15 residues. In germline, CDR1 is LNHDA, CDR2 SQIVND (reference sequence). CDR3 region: CASSIEFRGNTEAFF. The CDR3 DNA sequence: TGTGCCAGTAGTATAGAGTTCCGGGGGAACACTGAAGCTTTCTTT. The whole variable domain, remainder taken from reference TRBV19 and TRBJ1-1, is DGGITQSPKYLFRKEGQNVTLSCEQNLNHDAMYWYRQDPGQGLRLIYYSQIVNDFQKGDIAEGYSVSREKKESFPLTVTSAQKNPTAFYLCASSIEFRGNTEAFFGQGTRLTVV.

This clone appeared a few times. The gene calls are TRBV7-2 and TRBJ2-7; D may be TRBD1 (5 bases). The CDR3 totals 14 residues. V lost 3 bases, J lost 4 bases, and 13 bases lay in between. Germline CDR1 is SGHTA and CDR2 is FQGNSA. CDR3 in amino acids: CASSFRGSQYEQYF. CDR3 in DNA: TGTGCCAGCAGCTTTAGGGGCAGCCAATACGAGCAGTACTTC.

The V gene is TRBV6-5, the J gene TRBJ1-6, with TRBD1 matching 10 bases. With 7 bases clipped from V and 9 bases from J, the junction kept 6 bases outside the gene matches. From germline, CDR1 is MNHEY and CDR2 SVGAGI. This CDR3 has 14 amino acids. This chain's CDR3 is CASTVGQGGSPLHF. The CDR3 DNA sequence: TGTGCCAGCACCGTAGGACAGGGGGGTTCACCCCTCCACTTT.

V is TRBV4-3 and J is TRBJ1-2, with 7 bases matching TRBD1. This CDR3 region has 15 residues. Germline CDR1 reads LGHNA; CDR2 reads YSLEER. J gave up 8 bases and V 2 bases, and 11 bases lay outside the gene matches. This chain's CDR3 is CASSQWVGDRDGYTF. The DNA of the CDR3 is TGCGCCAGCAGCCAATGGGTCGGCGACAGGGACGGCTACACCTTC.